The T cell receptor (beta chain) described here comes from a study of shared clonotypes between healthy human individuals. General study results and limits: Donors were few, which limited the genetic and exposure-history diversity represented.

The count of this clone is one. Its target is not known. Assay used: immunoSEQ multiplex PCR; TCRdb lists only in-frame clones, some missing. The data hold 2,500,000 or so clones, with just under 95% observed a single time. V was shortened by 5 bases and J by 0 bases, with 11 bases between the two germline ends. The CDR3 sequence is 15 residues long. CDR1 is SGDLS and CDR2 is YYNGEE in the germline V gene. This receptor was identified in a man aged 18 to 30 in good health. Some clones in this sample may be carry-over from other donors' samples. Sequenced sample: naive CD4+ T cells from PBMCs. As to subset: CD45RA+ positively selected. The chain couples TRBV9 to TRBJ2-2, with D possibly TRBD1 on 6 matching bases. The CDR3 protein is CASREDSSNTGELFF. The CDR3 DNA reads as TGTGCCAGCAGGGAGGACAGCTCGAACACCGGGGAGCTGTTTTTT. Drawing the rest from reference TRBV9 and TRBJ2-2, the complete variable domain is DSGVTQTPKHLITATGQRVTLRCSPRSGDLSVYWYQQSLDQGLQFLIQYYNGEERAKGNILERFSAQQFPDLHSELNLSSLELGDSALYFCASREDSSNTGELFFGEGSRLTVL.